Below, 10 T cell receptor beta chains from the same sample are listed, as sequenced in a study of T cell responses to AZD1222 COVID-19 vaccine. Profiling relied on immunoSEQ multiplex PCR, and the TCRdb table lists in-frame clones only, not all of them. In the table there are about 25,000 clones, more than 75% of which are singletons. This specimen consisted of peripheral blood, obtained 28 days after the second AZD1222 dose. All receptors come from an adult who received the AZD1222 COVID-19 vaccine.

The chain couples TRBV6-5 to TRBJ2-3, with TRBD2 matching 7 bases. The CDR3 spans 11 residues. In germline, CDR1 is MNHEY, CDR2 SVGAGI. Trimming removed 6 bases from V and 15 bases from J; junction bases left unmatched: 9. The CDR3 sequence is CASRGTSAYYF. Written as DNA, the CDR3 is TGTGCCAGCAGGGGTACTAGCGCTTATTATTTT.

The chain uses TRBV7-2 and TRBJ2-1; D perhaps matches TRBD2 (6 bases). The CDR3 length is 18 residues. CDR1 and CDR2 (germline): SGHTA, FQGNSA. V dropped 1 base and J dropped 2 bases, with 18 bases sitting between them. The CDR3 loop reads CASSLVTRGLTTYNEQFF. The CDR3 DNA sequence: TGTGCCAGCAGCTTAGTCACGAGGGGACTCACGACCTACAATGAGCAGTTCTTC.

The chain uses TRBV5-1 and TRBJ1-5, with D hard to call. V was trimmed by 0 bases and J by 5 bases, leaving 12 bases between them. Per germline, CDR1 SGHRS and CDR2 YFSETQ. This CDR3 region has 15 residues. The CDR3 nucleotides read TGCGCCAGCAGCTTGGCCGCGGGCCGTGATCAGCCCCAGCATTTT. This encodes CASSLAAGRDQPQHF.

The chain employs TRBV7-8 and TRBJ1-2, with unresolved D. The V gene's germline CDR1 is SGHVS and CDR2 FQNEAQ. This CDR3 is built from 13 residues. V was trimmed by 5 bases and J by 3 bases, leaving 10 bases between them. This CDR3 reads CASSPREDYGYTF. CDR3 bases: TGTGCCAGCAGCCCCCGGGAGGACTATGGCTACACCTTC.

The gene calls are TRBV20-1 and TRBJ1-4; possible D gene TRBD1, 5 bases. CDR3 length: 11 amino acids. Germline CDR1 and CDR2: DFQATT and SNEGSKA (reference sequence). Between the trimmed V and J ends, which lost 1 base and 10 bases, there was a span of 7 bases. Here the CDR3 DNA reads TGCAGTGCTAGAGGGCAGGGAAAACTGTTTTTT. Its translation: CSARGQGKLFF.

This chain uses TRBV28 with TRBJ1-2; no reliable D call. The germline V and J ends were trimmed by 2 bases and 8 bases, with 12 bases remaining between them. This CDR3 has 13 residues. Germline V gene sequence: CDR1 MDHEN, CDR2 SYDVKM. The CDR3, as DNA: TGTGCCAGCAGTTTACCGAGCCGGGAGGGCTACACCTTC. Translation gives CASSLPSREGYTF.

The V and J genes are TRBV19 and TRBJ2-1, with 9 bases identical to TRBD2. J was trimmed by 4 bases and V by 0 bases; bases with no gene match: 10. From germline, CDR1 is LNHDA and CDR2 SQIVND (reference sequence). This CDR3 contains 18 residues. The CDR3 spells CASSIDGSLAGIYNEQFF. Here the CDR3 DNA reads TGTGCCAGTAGTATAGACGGGTCCCTAGCGGGAATATACAATGAGCAGTTCTTC.

The rearrangement joins TRBV7-3 to TRBJ1-2, with 7 bases matching TRBD1. The V gene end was trimmed by 5 bases and the J gene end by 5 bases; junction bases not matched to a gene: 5. CDR1 and CDR2 (germline): SGHTA, FQGTGA. The CDR3 is 13 residues long. The CDR3 reads CASSPGTAYGYTF. CDR3 sequence (DNA): TGTGCCAGCAGCCCTGGGACAGCGTATGGCTACACCTTC.

V usage is TRBV7-2 and J usage is TRBJ2-1; TRBD1 matches at 8 bases. J lost 4 bases, V lost 5 bases, and 7 bases had no gene match. The germline gives CDR1 SGHTA, CDR2 FQGNSA. This CDR3 is built from 15 residues. The CDR3 DNA is TGTGCCAGCAGCCCACGAACAGGGGGATACAATGAGCAGTTCTTC. Its translation is CASSPRTGGYNEQFF.

V gene TRBV27 combines with J gene TRBJ2-7; D gene uncertain. The V and J ends lost 4 bases and 8 bases respectively, with 15 bases between them. The CDR3 covers 13 residues. CDR1 and CDR2 from the germline V gene are MNHEY and SMNVEV (reference sequence). DNA for the CDR3: TGTGCCAGCAGTTATATTTCTTTAGGACAGCAGTACTTC. Translating it yields CASSYISLGQQYF.